What follows are 17 T cell receptor beta chains derived from one specimen sequenced in a study of blood T cell repertoires in COVID-19. Sequencing was performed with immunoSEQ multiplex PCR; in TCRdb, only in-frame clones are kept and a portion is missing. This sample has some 300,000 clones; approximately 86% occur once, and the top ten carry over 1%. Sequences were obtained from peripheral blood. Receptor source: a man aged 65 to 79 with acute or convalescent COVID-19.

On this clone: Being one base from a much bigger clone, this may be a read error. This chain uses TRBV7-9 with TRBJ2-3; 9 bases map to TRBD2. CDR1 and CDR2 (germline): SEHNR, FQNEAQ (reference sequence). The V and J ends lost 1 base and 4 bases, in that order; junction bases with no gene match: 0. The CDR3 length is 14 residues. The CDR3 region has the DNA TGTGCCAGCAGCTTAGGGACTAGCGCAGATACGCAGTATTTT. Translating gives CASSLGTSADTQYF.

The V and J genes are TRBV4-3 and TRBJ2-6; D unclear. CDR1 LGHNA and CDR2 YSLEER come from the germline V gene. The CDR3 covers 17 residues. V gave up 0 bases and J gave up 1 base, with 10 bases separating them. CDR3 sequence reads: CASSQDRSSSGANVLTF. The CDR3 nucleotides read TGCGCCAGCAGCCAAGATAGGAGTTCTTCTGGGGCCAACGTCCTGACTTTC.

The CDR3 is CASSLAQGASEAFF. The CDR3 DNA is TGCGCCAGCAGCTTGGCGCAGGGGGCCTCTGAAGCTTTCTTT. V usage is TRBV5-1 and J usage is TRBJ1-1, with 8 bases identical to TRBD1. This CDR3 contains 14 residues. With V trimmed by 0 bases and J by 6 bases, 4 bases remained unmatched. In germline, CDR1 is SGHRS, CDR2 YFSETQ. Complete variable domain (other parts from reference TRBV5-1 and TRBJ1-1): KAGVTQTPRYLIKTRGQQVTLSCSPISGHRSVSWYQQTPGQGLQFLFEYFSETQRNKGNFPGRFSGRQFSNSRSEMNVSTLELGDSALYLCASSLAQGASEAFFGQGTRLTVV.

This clone was seen ten or more times. V usage is TRBV19 and J usage is TRBJ2-5; TRBD1 might be the D (6 bases). Germline V gives CDR1 LNHDA, CDR2 SQIVND (reference sequence). The V and J ends lost 3 bases and 5 bases respectively, with 19 bases between them. CDR3 size: 16 residues. The CDR3 DNA reads as TGTGCCAGTAGTATGGGAGTACAGGGTGGCGGGGAGACCCAGTACTTC. It encodes CASSMGVQGGGETQYF.

This clone was recorded once. The chain links TRBV9 to TRBJ2-7, with 9 positions matching TRBD2. V trimming: 4 bases; J trimming: 3 bases; junction bases outside the gene matches: 8. CDR1 and CDR2 (germline): SGDLS, YYNGEE. The CDR3 is 15 residues long. This chain's CDR3 is CASSPRGRAGYEQYF. DNA for the CDR3: TGTGCCAGCAGCCCACGCGGGAGGGCAGGCTACGAGCAGTACTTC.

A single count supports this clone. The rearrangement uses TRBV11-2 and TRBJ2-1, with 7 positions matching TRBD2. The length of the CDR3 is 16 residues. Per the germline V gene, CDR1 is SGHAT and CDR2 is FQNNGV. The V segment lost 2 bases and the J segment 5 bases; nucleotides outside the gene matches: 9. The CDR3 reads CASSLLSSGTDNEQFF. The CDR3 coding sequence is TGTGCCAGCAGCTTATTGTCTAGCGGAACTGACAATGAGCAGTTCTTC.

Remarks on this clone: One end of the junction fails to match germline, which may point to a read error. This sequence joins TRBV24-1 and TRBJ2-7; D is unresolved. The CDR3 is 13 amino acids. The germline gives CDR1 KGHDR, CDR2 SFDVKD. The CDR3 DNA sequence: TGTGCCACCAGTGACCCCACCGGGTACGGGCAGTACTTC. It yields the protein CATSDPTGYGQYF.

The J gene is TRBJ2-5, the V gene TRBV2; tentative D call: TRBD1 (6 bases). V was shortened by 2 bases and J by 5 bases, with 9 bases between the two germline ends. The CDR3 totals 13 residues. Looked up from germline, CDR1 is SNHLY and CDR2 is FYNNEI. The CDR3 here is CASSESRGETQYF. The CDR3 DNA is TGTGCCAGCAGTGAATCTAGGGGGGAGACCCAGTACTTC.

The chain uses TRBV6-5 and TRBJ2-5, with D possibly TRBD1 on 7 matching bases. The CDR3 length is 15 residues. Trimming took 0 bases from V and 5 from J, leaving 13 bases between them. Germline V lookup: CDR1 MNHEY, CDR2 SVGAGI. CDR3 DNA sequence: TGTGCCAGCAGTTACTCGACAGGGAGCGGGGAGACCCAGTACTTC. It translates to CASSYSTGSGETQYF.

Only one count was recorded for this clone. The V gene is TRBV7-2, the J gene TRBJ1-2; 9 nucleotides match TRBD1. The V and J ends lost 5 bases and 6 bases, in that order; junction bases with no gene match: 10. The germline V gene has CDR1 SGHTA and CDR2 FQGNSA. The length of the CDR3 is 15 residues. The CDR3 protein is CASSLRRDRADGYTF. The CDR3 bases are TGTGCCAGCAGCCTGCGTCGGGACAGGGCGGATGGCTACACCTTC.

This chain connects TRBV6-2 or TRBV6-3 to TRBJ1-1, with TRBD1 matching over 7 bases. The J segment lost 3 bases and the V segment lost 5 bases, leaving 18 bases of the junction unmatched. The CDR3 is 18 residues long. Per germline, CDR1 MNHEY and CDR2 SVGEGT. DNA of the CDR3: TGTGCCAGCAGTAAACCCGGGACAGCGCCTTTTTGGGACACTGAAGCTTTCTTT. It yields the protein CASSKPGTAPFWDTEAFF.

The chain has TRBV5-6 and TRBJ2-7, with 7 bases lining up with TRBD2. The V gene's germline CDR1 is SGHDT and CDR2 YYEEEE. The CDR3 is 16 residues long. J gave up 2 bases and V 1 base, and 9 bases lay outside the gene matches. For the CDR3, the DNA is TGTGCCAGCAGCTTGTACAACTCAGGGAGGGCCTACGAGCAGTACTTC. Translating it yields CASSLYNSGRAYEQYF.

The V and J genes are TRBV9 and TRBJ1-5; no definite D call. Trimming took 0 bases from V and 1 from J, leaving 5 bases between them. The CDR3 loop spans 14 amino acids. Germline CDR1 reads SGDLS; CDR2 reads YYNGEE. CDR3 sequence: CASSVGLSNQPQHF. The CDR3 DNA reads TGTGCCAGCAGCGTAGGACTGAGCAATCAGCCCCAGCATTTT.

The CDR3 sequence is CASSASPTSGRAGEQFF. CDR3 nucleotides: TGTGCCAGCAGCGCGAGTCCAACTAGCGGGAGGGCCGGTGAGCAGTTCTTC. J is TRBJ2-1 and V is TRBV9, with 13 bases aligning to TRBD2. In germline, CDR1 is SGDLS, CDR2 YYNGEE. V dropped 3 bases and J dropped 9; count of bases not matched to a gene: 12. The length of the CDR3 is 17 residues.

V is TRBV5-6 and J is TRBJ2-3; TRBD2 agrees at 10 bases. J was trimmed by 9 bases and V by 4 bases; bases with no gene match: 8. The V gene's germline CDR1 is SGHDT and CDR2 YYEEEE. CDR3 length equals 14 residues. The CDR3 DNA is TGTGCCAGCAGCGAAGCGGGAGGGCCCATAACGCAGTATTTT. Translation: CASSEAGGPITQYF.

J is TRBJ2-2 and V is TRBV19, with a possible D match to TRBD1 (6 bases). Germline V gives CDR1 LNHDA, CDR2 SQIVND (reference sequence). The CDR3 extends over 15 amino acids. With 6 bases removed from V and 4 bases from J, the gap between germline ends came to 15 bases. CDR3 DNA sequence: TGTGCCAGTAGGCCAGGGGCATCAGGCACCGGGGAGCTGTTTTTT. Protein sequence: CASRPGASGTGELFF.

This chain uses TRBV20-1 with TRBJ2-3; tentatively, D is TRBD2 (6 bases). V was pared by 3 bases and J by 7 bases, with 20 bases between. Germline V CDR1 and CDR2: DFQATT, SNEGSKA (reference sequence). CDR3 size: 15 residues. CDR3: CSASGLGTAGNTQYF. Written as DNA, the CDR3 is TGCAGTGCTAGTGGTCTTGGGACCGCGGGGAATACGCAGTATTTT.